This passage covers 24 T cell receptor beta chains from one sample sequenced in a study of CD8 T cells in Susac syndrome. RNA in amounts of roughly 0.5 to 1 ug was reverse transcribed with random hexamers. TCRdb recomputed calls from the immunoSEQ multiplex PCR reads with MiXCR, one row per CDR3 protein. Here the sample spans some 200,000 distinct CDR3 sequences, more than 90% being singletons. The source material was CD4+ T cells from PBMCs. Every receptor here comes from a human donor with multiple sclerosis.

V is TRBV29-1 and J is TRBJ1-1, with TRBD1 identical over 11 bases. The CDR3 extends over 12 amino acids. J gave up 11 bases and V 7 bases, and 9 bases lay outside the gene matches. Germline-derived CDR1 and CDR2 are SQVTM and ANQGSEA. The CDR3 DNA reads TGCAGCGGGGACAGGGGGATTCCTGGGGCTTTCTTT. Residues: CSGDRGIPGAFF.

This chain links TRBV12-5 with TRBJ2-1; D is tentatively TRBD1 or TRBD2 (7 bases each). The CDR3 length is 14 residues. Per the germline V gene, CDR1 is LGHNT and CDR2 is FRNRAP. V lost 2 bases, J lost 8 bases, and 13 bases lay in between. This CDR3 is CASGLWQGGDEQFF. In nucleotides, the CDR3 is TGTGCTAGTGGTTTGTGGCAGGGGGGGGATGAGCAGTTCTTC.

This sequence joins TRBV20-1 and TRBJ1-2, with 11 bases identical to TRBD1. The trim removed 5 bases at V and 8 bases at J, leaving 10 bases unmatched. The CDR3 loop spans 14 amino acids. Germline V gives CDR1 DFQATT, CDR2 SNEGSKA (reference sequence). CDR3 nucleotide sequence: TGCAGTGCTCGCCAGGACAGGGGGCGGGAGGGCTACACCTTC. It specifies CSARQDRGREGYTF.

The genes are TRBV6-4 and TRBJ2-1; TRBD1 matches 10 bases. This CDR3 region has 16 residues. Germline V gene sequence: CDR1 MRHNA, CDR2 SNTAGT. Trimming removed 6 bases from V and 7 bases from J; junction bases left unmatched: 12. The CDR3 reads CASSPRAGQGRNEQFF. The CDR3 nucleotides are TGTGCCAGCAGCCCCCGGGCGGGACAGGGGCGGAATGAGCAGTTCTTC.

The chain combines TRBV3-1 with TRBJ2-5; D possibly matches TRBD1 or TRBD2 (5 bases each). This CDR3 comprises 14 residues. V lost 1 base to trimming and J lost 5 bases, with 11 bases between them. Germline V CDR1 and CDR2: LGHDT, YNNKEL (reference sequence). CDR3 protein: CASSQGTRGETQYF. DNA of the CDR3: TGTGCCAGCAGCCAAGGCACTAGGGGCGAGACCCAGTACTTC.

CDR3 loop: CATSDAGTSAETQYF. In DNA, the CDR3 is TGTGCCACCAGTGACGCCGGGACTAGCGCGGAGACCCAGTACTTC. V is TRBV24-1 and J is TRBJ2-5; 10 bases are shared with TRBD2. Looked up from germline, CDR1 is KGHDR and CDR2 is SFDVKD. J was trimmed by 5 bases and V by 4 bases; bases with no gene match: 6. The CDR3 extends over 15 amino acids.

The chain is built from TRBV29-1 and TRBJ1-1; tentatively, D is TRBD1 (5 bases). The CDR3 sequence is 14 residues long. V was shortened by 4 bases and J by 2 bases, with 14 bases between the two germline ends. The germline CDR1 and CDR2 sequences are SQVTM and ANQGSEA. CDR3 nucleotide sequence: TGCAGCGTTGTTGAGGCGACAGCCAACACTGAAGCTTTCTTT. Protein: CSVVEATANTEAFF. Supplemented by reference TRBV29-1 and TRBJ1-1, the full variable domain reads SAVISQKPSRDICQRGTSLTIQCQVDSQVTMMFWYRQQPGQSLTLIATANQGSEATYESGFVIDKFPISRPNLTFSTLTVSNMSPEDSSIYLCSVVEATANTEAFFGQGTRLTVV.

V is TRBV10-1 and J is TRBJ2-7; TRBD1 is a possible D gene (6 bases). Germline loops: CDR1 WNHNN, CDR2 SYGVQD (reference sequence). Trimming removed 2 bases at V and 10 bases at J, with 12 bases between. CDR3 length: 12 residues. CDR3 nucleotide sequence: TGCGCCAGCAGTGAGGACAGGAGAAAACAGTACTTC. Translated: CASSEDRRKQYF.

This sequence joins TRBV27 and TRBJ1-6; D ambiguous. The length of the CDR3 is 15 residues. Looked up from germline, CDR1 is MNHEY and CDR2 is SMNVEV (reference sequence). Between the trimmed V and J ends, which lost 2 bases and 9 bases, there was a span of 14 bases. The chain's CDR3 is CASSLNGPVISPLHF. The CDR3 coding sequence is TGTGCCAGCAGTTTAAATGGGCCGGTGATTTCACCCCTCCACTTT.

With respect to this clonotype: Its ends do not fully match the called genes, so a read error is possible. The chain combines TRBV27 with TRBJ2-1; 10 bases fit TRBD1. The CDR3 runs to 15 residues. The germline gives CDR1 MNHEY, CDR2 SMNVEV (reference sequence). The CDR3 nucleotides read TGTGCCAGCAGTGCCCGGGACAGGGGTGGAGATGAGCAGTGCTTC. Protein product: CASSARDRGGDEQCF.

The CDR3: CASSPQSGLNTKNIQYF. CDR3 DNA: TGTGCCAGCTCACCACAGTCGGGACTAAACACCAAAAACATTCAGTACTTC. The V gene is TRBV18, the J gene TRBJ2-4, with 7 bases identical to TRBD2. Germline lookup yields CDR1 KGHSH and CDR2 LQKENI. V lost 1 base and J lost 2; bases outside the gene matches: 8. CDR3 length equals 17 residues.

V usage is TRBV20-1 and J usage is TRBJ1-1; D gene ambiguous. The CDR3 contains 12 residues. V gave up 3 bases and J gave up 6 bases, with 11 bases separating them. The V gene's germline CDR1 is DFQATT and CDR2 SNEGSKA (reference sequence). CDR3 in amino acids: CSARVWGAEAFF. CDR3 DNA sequence: TGCAGTGCTAGGGTGTGGGGAGCTGAAGCTTTCTTT.

This rearrangement joins TRBV4-1 to TRBJ2-1, with 7 bases matching TRBD1. V trimming: 0 bases; J trimming: 4 bases; junction bases outside the gene matches: 6. CDR1 and CDR2 from the germline V gene are MGHRA and YSYEKL. This CDR3 spans 16 amino acids. The CDR3 DNA is TGCGCCAGCAGCCAAGAGATCAGGGACAGATACAATGAGCAGTTCTTC. Translation gives CASSQEIRDRYNEQFF.

The genes are TRBV20-1 and TRBJ2-7; no reliable D call. Trimming pared 0 bases from V and 1 base from J, leaving 13 bases between. The CDR3 extends over 15 amino acids. Looked up from germline, CDR1 is DFQATT and CDR2 is SNEGSKA (reference sequence). DNA of the CDR3: TGCAGTGCTAGAGATCCCCAGTCGCTATCCTACGAGCAGTACTTC. Its protein product is CSARDPQSLSYEQYF.

This clonotype was recorded only once. The rearrangement links TRBV18 to TRBJ1-1; D uncertain. This CDR3 region has 15 residues. The germline CDR1 and CDR2 sequences are KGHSH and LQKENI. Trimming removed 2 bases from V and 6 bases from J, with 16 bases in between. Written as DNA, the CDR3 is TGTGCCAGCTCACCAAACACAGATGGATCCGCTGAAGCTTTCTTT. It yields the protein CASSPNTDGSAEAFF.

This clonotype was seen a single time. The chain combines TRBV27 with TRBJ2-1; TRBD1 aligns across 8 bases. Trimming took 7 bases from V and 6 from J; bases not matched to a gene: 2. Germline CDR1 and CDR2: MNHEY and SMNVEV (reference sequence). The CDR3 loop spans 12 amino acids. The CDR3 DNA sequence: TGTGCCAGCATGGGGACAGGCAATGAGCAGTTCTTC. This sequence encodes CASMGTGNEQFF.

The V and J genes are TRBV3-1 and TRBJ2-3; D is unclear. V was pared by 5 bases and J by 6 bases, with 12 bases between. Germline V gene sequence: CDR1 LGHDT, CDR2 YNNKEL (reference sequence). There are 13 residues in the CDR3. The CDR3 region is CASSSTFTDTQYF. CDR3 nucleotides: TGTGCCAGCAGCTCGACCTTCACTGATACGCAGTATTTT.

V and J are TRBV30 and TRBJ1-5; weak D call: TRBD1 (5 bases). The CDR3 sequence is 13 residues long. Looked up from germline, CDR1 is GTSNPN and CDR2 is SVGIG (reference sequence). V lost 0 bases to trimming and J lost 4 bases, with 7 bases between them. The CDR3 is CAWSVRQNQPQHF. Written as DNA, the CDR3 is TGTGCCTGGAGTGTACGACAGAATCAGCCCCAGCATTTT. The full variable domain, rest sourced from reference TRBV30 and TRBJ1-5, is SQTIHQWPATLVQPVGSPLSLECTVEGTSNPNLYWYRQAAGRGLQLLFYSVGIGQISSEVPQNLSASRPQDRQFILSSKKLLLSDSGFYLCAWSVRQNQPQHFGDGTRLSIL.

This clonotype showed up just once. The rearrangement joins TRBV20-1 to TRBJ2-7, with D unresolved. CDR1 is DFQATT, CDR2 SNEGSKA, per germline (reference sequence). Trimming left V 0 bases short and J 0 bases short, with 12 bases between. There are 15 residues in the CDR3. CDR3 nucleotides: TGCAGTGCTAGAGATTGGCGTTCTAGCTCCTACGAGCAGTACTTC. Translated, it gives CSARDWRSSSYEQYF.

The chain has TRBV7-9 and TRBJ1-1; D remains unclear. The CDR3 is 12 residues long. Looked up from germline, CDR1 is SEHNR and CDR2 is FQNEAQ (reference sequence). The V gene lost 2 bases and the J gene lost 5 bases, with 6 bases spanning the gap. The CDR3 is CASSLKATEAFF. The CDR3, as DNA: TGTGCCAGCAGCTTAAAGGCGACTGAAGCTTTCTTT.

The chain carries TRBV20-1 and TRBJ2-1; 13 bases are a match to TRBD2. The CDR3 is 17 residues long. The germline CDR1 and CDR2 sequences are DFQATT and SNEGSKA (reference sequence). The trim removed 0 bases at V and 8 bases at J, leaving 10 bases unmatched. CDR3 DNA: TGCAGTGCTAGAGATCCACTAGCGGGAGGGCCGGTGGATGAGCAGTTCTTC. Its protein is CSARDPLAGGPVDEQFF.

This clonotype was recorded only once. This chain uses TRBV29-1 with TRBJ2-1; a possible D gene is TRBD2 (6 bases). CDR3 length: 12 amino acids. Trimming shortened V by 3 bases and J by 12 bases, and 15 bases separated the two germline ends. CDR1 and CDR2 from the germline V gene are SQVTM and ANQGSEA. CDR3 loop: CSVEVLPRGQFF. The CDR3 region has the DNA TGCAGCGTTGAGGTTCTACCGCGGGGGCAGTTCTTC.

The rearrangement joins TRBV4-1 to TRBJ2-7; 11 nucleotides agree with TRBD2. J was trimmed by 1 base and V by 4 bases; bases with no gene match: 6. In germline, CDR1 is MGHRA, CDR2 YSYEKL. This CDR3 comprises 16 residues. CDR3 sequence (DNA): TGCGCCAGCAGCCTGCGGACTAGCGGGTTGTCCTACGAGCAGTACTTC. Protein: CASSLRTSGLSYEQYF.

The J gene is TRBJ2-1, the V gene TRBV29-1; 9 bases fit TRBD2. This CDR3 is built from 12 residues. The junction had 6 bases not matched to a gene; V was cut back by 7 bases and J by 8 bases. The V gene's germline CDR1 is SQVTM and CDR2 ANQGSEA. CDR3 sequence: CSARTSVDEQFF. CDR3 DNA sequence: TGCAGCGCACGGACTAGCGTGGATGAGCAGTTCTTC.